Shown below are 15 T cell receptor beta chains from a single sample sequenced in a study of shared clonotypes between healthy human individuals. Produced via immunoSEQ multiplex PCR; TCRdb's table is partial and in-frame only. The sample has about 490,000 clones; 75% to 85% are singletons. Sequences were obtained from PBMCs. The origin of the receptors is a woman aged 40 to 50 in good health. Some clones in this sample may be carry-over from other donors' samples.

The chain carries TRBV7-6 and TRBJ2-2, with D hard to call. The length of the CDR3 is 15 residues. The ends were cut back, 3 bases at V and 6 bases at J, with 14 bases in the middle. Germline-derived CDR1 and CDR2 are SGHVS and FNYEAQ. The CDR3, as DNA: TGTGCCAGCAGCTTGGGTCCACTCCCGGCCGGGGAGCTGTTTTTT. Protein product: CASSLGPLPAGELFF.

This chain uses TRBV28 with TRBJ1-4; tentative D call: TRBD1 (5 bases). Trimming removed 3 bases at V and 0 bases at J, with 14 bases between. CDR3 length: 17 amino acids. Germline CDR1 reads MDHEN; CDR2 reads SYDVKM. CDR3 sequence reads: CASSFATWGATNEKLFF. The CDR3 nucleotides read TGTGCCAGCAGTTTTGCTACATGGGGGGCAACTAATGAAAAACTGTTTTTT.

V is TRBV5-1 and J is TRBJ1-6; 9 positions match TRBD1. J lost 6 bases, V lost 0 bases, and 1 base had no gene match. This CDR3 contains 15 residues. The V gene's germline CDR1 is SGHRS and CDR2 YFSETQ. CDR3 sequence reads: CASSLADRGNSPLHF. CDR3 DNA sequence: TGCGCCAGCAGCTTGGCGGACAGGGGTAATTCACCCCTCCACTTT. The full variable domain, with the rest looked up from reference TRBV5-1 and TRBJ1-6, is KAGVTQTPRYLIKTRGQQVTLSCSPISGHRSVSWYQQTPGQGLQFLFEYFSETQRNKGNFPGRFSGRQFSNSRSEMNVSTLELGDSALYLCASSLADRGNSPLHFGNGTRLTVT.

The rearrangement links TRBV18 to TRBJ2-4; 7 nucleotides match TRBD2. V shed 0 bases, J shed 0 bases, and the junction held 26 bases outside the gene matches. The CDR3 runs 24 residues. Per germline, CDR1 KGHSH and CDR2 LQKENI. The CDR3 DNA sequence: TGTGCCAGCTCACCACCGAATGAAGATGTTAGCGGGCCCTACAACGATATAGCCAAAAACATTCAGTACTTC. It encodes CASSPPNEDVSGPYNDIAKNIQYF.

The chain employs TRBV30 and TRBJ2-5; maybe TRBD1 (5 bases). The CDR3 loop spans 14 amino acids. V lost 1 base and J lost 4, with 13 bases in between. Germline CDR1 is GTSNPN and CDR2 is SVGIG (reference sequence). CDR3: CAWSDKGARETQYF. As DNA, the CDR3 is TGTGCCTGGAGTGACAAAGGGGCGAGAGAGACCCAGTACTTC.

V gene TRBV9 combines with J gene TRBJ2-5, with 13 bases matching TRBD2. CDR3 length: 16 residues. The ends lost 4 bases at V and 5 bases at J; junction bases unmatched: 8. Germline V gene lookup returns CDR1 SGDLS and CDR2 YYNGEE. CDR3 region: CASSMLGTSGKETQYF. The CDR3 region has the DNA TGTGCCAGCAGCATGTTAGGGACTAGCGGGAAGGAGACCCAGTACTTC.

Turning to this clone: Since a far larger clone is one base different, this is likely a read error. The chain combines TRBV11-3 with TRBJ1-1, with D uncertain. CDR3 length equals 13 residues. Germline V CDR1 and CDR2: SGHNT, YENEEA. The CDR3, as DNA: TGTGCCAGCAGCCCTGACATGAACACTGGAGCTTTCTTT. This sequence encodes CASSPDMNTGAFF.

This clone was seen a handful of times. V gene TRBV7-3 combines with J gene TRBJ2-2; D call uncertain. Germline V gene lookup returns CDR1 SGHTA and CDR2 FQGTGA. The CDR3 consists of 14 residues. V lost 3 bases and J lost 0, with 5 bases in between. In nucleotides, the CDR3 is TGTGCCAGCAGCTTGCTAACGAACACCGGGGAGCTGTTTTTT. Protein product: CASSLLTNTGELFF.

The J gene is TRBJ1-1, the V gene TRBV28; no definite D call. Trimming removed 6 bases at V and 11 bases at J, with 22 bases between. Per germline, CDR1 MDHEN and CDR2 SYDVKM. The CDR3 totals 14 residues. The CDR3 DNA sequence: TGTGCCAGCAGCTATACTCACACCGCCCTGCGGGCTTTCTTT. As protein: CASSYTHTALRAFF.

About this clone itself: Being one base from a much bigger clone, this may be a read error. Other DNA sequences in the sample encode the same CDR3. The chain uses TRBV28 and TRBJ1-2, with unresolved D. Germline CDR1 is MDHEN and CDR2 is SYDVKM. The CDR3 has 13 amino acids. For the CDR3, the DNA is TGTGCCAGCAGTTTACGATACGGCTATGGCTACACCTTT. It encodes CASSLRYGYGYTF.

V gene TRBV6-6 combines with J gene TRBJ2-1, with D possibly matching TRBD2 (6 bases). V was clipped by 6 bases and J by 0 bases, with 15 bases between them. The CDR3 runs 16 residues. Germline V gene sequence: CDR1 MNHNY, CDR2 SVGAGI (reference sequence). The chain's CDR3 is CASSTLAVSSYNEQFF. The CDR3 DNA sequence: TGTGCCAGCAGCACATTAGCGGTTAGCTCCTACAATGAGCAGTTCTTC.

This chain connects TRBV18 to TRBJ2-3; 7 bases fit TRBD2. This CDR3 spans 14 amino acids. Germline V CDR1 and CDR2: KGHSH, LQKENI. J gave up 0 bases and V 5 bases, and 2 bases lay outside the gene matches. CDR3 sequence: CASSGTMSTDTQYF. As DNA, the CDR3 is TGTGCCAGCTCAGGGACTATGAGCACAGATACGCAGTATTTT.

The chain combines TRBV18 with TRBJ1-1, with TRBD1 identical over 8 bases. The trim removed 3 bases at V and 7 bases at J, leaving 7 bases unmatched. CDR1 is KGHSH and CDR2 is LQKENI in the germline V gene. The CDR3 runs 14 residues. CDR3 in amino acids: CASSPQTGVGEAFF. In DNA form, the CDR3 reads TGTGCCAGCTCACCTCAGACAGGGGTCGGTGAAGCTTTCTTT.

Many counts were recorded for this clone. Other DNA sequences from this sample encode an identical CDR3 as well. The chain uses TRBV28 and TRBJ1-1; TRBD1 agrees at 10 bases. Trimming removed 2 bases from V and 6 bases from J; junction bases left unmatched: 6. The CDR3 length is 15 residues. Germline loops: CDR1 MDHEN, CDR2 SYDVKM. CDR3 residues: CASSLQDRGFPEAFF. CDR3 in DNA: TGTGCCAGCAGTTTACAGGACAGGGGGTTTCCTGAAGCTTTCTTT.

The chain has TRBV30 and TRBJ2-5; perhaps TRBD2 as D (6 bases). TRBJ2-7 explains the end of the DNA better; the J call may be wrong. This CDR3 is 11 amino acids long. Germline V gene lookup returns CDR1 GTSNPN and CDR2 SVGIG (reference sequence). CDR3 sequence: CAWGDWDEQYF. DNA of the CDR3: TGTGCCTGGGGGGACTGGGACGAGCAGTACTTC.